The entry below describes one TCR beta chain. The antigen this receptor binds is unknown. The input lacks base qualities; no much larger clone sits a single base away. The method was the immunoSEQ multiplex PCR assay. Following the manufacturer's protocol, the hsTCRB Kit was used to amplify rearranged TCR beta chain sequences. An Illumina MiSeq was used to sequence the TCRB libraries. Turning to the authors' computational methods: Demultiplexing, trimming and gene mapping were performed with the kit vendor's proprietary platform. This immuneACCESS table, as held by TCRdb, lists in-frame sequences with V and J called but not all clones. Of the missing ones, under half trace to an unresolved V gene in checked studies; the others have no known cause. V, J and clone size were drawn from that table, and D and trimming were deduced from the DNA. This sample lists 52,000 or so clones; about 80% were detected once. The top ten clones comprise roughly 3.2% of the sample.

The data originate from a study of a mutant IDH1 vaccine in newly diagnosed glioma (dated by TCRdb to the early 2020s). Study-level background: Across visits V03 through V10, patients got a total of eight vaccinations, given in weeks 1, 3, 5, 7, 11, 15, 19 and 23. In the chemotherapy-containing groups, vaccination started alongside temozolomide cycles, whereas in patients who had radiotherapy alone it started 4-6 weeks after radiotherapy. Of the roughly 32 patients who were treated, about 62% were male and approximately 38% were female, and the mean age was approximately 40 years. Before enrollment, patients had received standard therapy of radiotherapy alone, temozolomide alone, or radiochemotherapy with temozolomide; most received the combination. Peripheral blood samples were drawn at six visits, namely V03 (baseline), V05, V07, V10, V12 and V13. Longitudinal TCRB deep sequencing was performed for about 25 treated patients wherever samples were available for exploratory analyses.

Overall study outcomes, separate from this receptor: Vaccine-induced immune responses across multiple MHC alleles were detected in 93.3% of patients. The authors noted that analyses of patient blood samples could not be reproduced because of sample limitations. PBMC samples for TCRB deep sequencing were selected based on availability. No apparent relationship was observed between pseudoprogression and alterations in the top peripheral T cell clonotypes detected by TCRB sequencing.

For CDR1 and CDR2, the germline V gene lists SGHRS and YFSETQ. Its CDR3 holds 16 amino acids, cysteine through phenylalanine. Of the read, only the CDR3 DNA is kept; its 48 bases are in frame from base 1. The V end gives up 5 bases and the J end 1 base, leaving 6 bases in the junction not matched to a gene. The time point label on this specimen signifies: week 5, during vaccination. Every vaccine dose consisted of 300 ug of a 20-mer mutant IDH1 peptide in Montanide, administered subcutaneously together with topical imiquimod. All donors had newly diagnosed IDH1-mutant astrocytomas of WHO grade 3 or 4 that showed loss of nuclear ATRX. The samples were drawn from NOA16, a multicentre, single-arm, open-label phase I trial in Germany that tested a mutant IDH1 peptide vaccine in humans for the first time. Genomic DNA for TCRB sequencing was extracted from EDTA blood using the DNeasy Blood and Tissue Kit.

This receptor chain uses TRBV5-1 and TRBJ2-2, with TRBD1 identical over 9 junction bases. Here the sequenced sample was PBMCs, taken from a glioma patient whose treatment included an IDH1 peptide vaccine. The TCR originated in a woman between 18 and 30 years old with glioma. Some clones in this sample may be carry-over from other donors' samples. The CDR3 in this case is CASSKQGARNTGELFF. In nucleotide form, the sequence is TGCGCCAGCAGTAAACAGGGGGCGAGGAACACCGGGGAGCTGTTTTTT.